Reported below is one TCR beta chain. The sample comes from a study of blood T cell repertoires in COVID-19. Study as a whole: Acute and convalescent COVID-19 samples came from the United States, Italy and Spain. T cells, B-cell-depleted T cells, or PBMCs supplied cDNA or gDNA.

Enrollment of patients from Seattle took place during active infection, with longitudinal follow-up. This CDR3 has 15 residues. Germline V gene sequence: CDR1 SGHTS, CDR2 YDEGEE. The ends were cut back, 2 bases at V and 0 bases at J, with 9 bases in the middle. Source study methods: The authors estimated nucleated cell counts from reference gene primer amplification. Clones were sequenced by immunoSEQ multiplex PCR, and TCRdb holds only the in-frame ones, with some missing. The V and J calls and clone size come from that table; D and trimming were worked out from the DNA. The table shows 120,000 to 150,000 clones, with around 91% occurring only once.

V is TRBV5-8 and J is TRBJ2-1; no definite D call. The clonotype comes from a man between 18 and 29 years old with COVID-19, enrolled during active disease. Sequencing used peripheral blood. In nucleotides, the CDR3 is TGTGCCAGCAGCTTTCAGTGGAGCTCCTACAATGAGCAGTTCTTC. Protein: CASSFQWSSYNEQFF.